This paragraph reports one T cell receptor beta chain. This clonotype has ten or more counts. Its antigen specificity is not known. Per-base quality was not reported, and no clone a single base away is much larger than it. V sheds 5 bases and J sheds 0 bases, leaving 16 bases between their ends. From the cysteine up to the phenylalanine, the CDR3 has a length of 16 residues. Only the CDR3 region is kept as DNA, spanning 48 bases read in frame from base 1. Per the germline V gene, SGHTA is the CDR1 and FQGNSA is the CDR2. These data belong to a study of T cell repertoires in cytomegalovirus infection (dated by TCRdb to about 2019). In terms of the full investigation: Recently identified HLA-C-restricted CMV epitopes, whose presentation resists viral immunomodulation, were targeted by peptide stimulations together with well-studied HLA-B-restricted epitopes. Donor HLA type was relevant to the analysis, because carriage of CMV infection together with the matching HLA type was indicated by public TCR beta signatures. What the work shows at the level of the full study, not this receptor alone: The ex vivo response was dominated by HLA-C-restricted CMV-specific TCR beta clonotypes, which also provided the single most frequent clonotype in two of eight donors. Cumulative frequency of public TCR beta family members discriminated carriers of CMV infection plus the relevant HLA type in this cohort and an independent approximately 340-donor cohort.

The data were produced on an Illumina HiSeq 1500. Through fastp at Q25 and MiXCR, TCRdb rebuilt clones from the public reads, retaining in-frame beta chains. Every entry covers one CDR3 protein and lists the most common genes and DNA from its rows. The sample includes about 900,000 distinct CDR3 sequences, with more than 25% observed a single time. Together, the top ten hold around an eighth of the sample. Reading the label with the study, this specimen's treatment or condition is: in vitro stimulation with specific CMV peptide epitopes to enrich CMV-specific T cells. The rearrangement joined TRBV7-2 to TRBJ1-2; the D gene is possibly TRBD1, with 6 bases matching. This sequence originates from a human donor in good health (CMV status not recorded). Some clones in this sample may be carry-over from other donors' samples. Sequenced material: cultured CD8+ T cells from PBMCs, taken from culture after CMV antigen stimulation. CDR3 protein: CASSPRRGRSNYGYTF. Here is the DNA: TGTGCCAGCAGCCCACGGCGGGGGCGATCTAACTATGGCTACACCTTC.